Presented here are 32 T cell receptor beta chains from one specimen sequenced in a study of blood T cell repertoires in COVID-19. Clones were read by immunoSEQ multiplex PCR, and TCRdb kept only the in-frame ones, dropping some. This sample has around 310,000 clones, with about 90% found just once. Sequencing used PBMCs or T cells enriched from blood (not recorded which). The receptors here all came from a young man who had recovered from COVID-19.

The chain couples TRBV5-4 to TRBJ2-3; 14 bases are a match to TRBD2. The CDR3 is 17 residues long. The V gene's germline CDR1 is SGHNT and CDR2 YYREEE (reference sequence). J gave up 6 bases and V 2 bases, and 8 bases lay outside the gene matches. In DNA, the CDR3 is TGTGCCAGCAGCTTTCCGACTAGCGGGGGGGCCAGGGATACGCAGTATTTT. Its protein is CASSFPTSGGARDTQYF.

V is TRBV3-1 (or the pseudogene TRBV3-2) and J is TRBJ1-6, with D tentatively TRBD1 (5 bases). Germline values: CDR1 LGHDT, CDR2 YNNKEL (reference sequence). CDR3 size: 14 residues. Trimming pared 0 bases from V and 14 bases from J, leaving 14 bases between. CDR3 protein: CASSQDPAGYTLHF. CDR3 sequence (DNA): TGTGCCAGCAGCCAAGATCCGGCAGGGTACACCCTCCACTTT.

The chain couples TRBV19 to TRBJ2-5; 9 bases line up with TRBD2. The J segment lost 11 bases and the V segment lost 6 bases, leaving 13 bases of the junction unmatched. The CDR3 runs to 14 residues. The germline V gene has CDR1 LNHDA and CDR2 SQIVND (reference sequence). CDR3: CASSSGLASPVQYF. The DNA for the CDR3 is TGTGCCAGTAGCTCCGGACTAGCGTCCCCCGTGCAGTACTTC.

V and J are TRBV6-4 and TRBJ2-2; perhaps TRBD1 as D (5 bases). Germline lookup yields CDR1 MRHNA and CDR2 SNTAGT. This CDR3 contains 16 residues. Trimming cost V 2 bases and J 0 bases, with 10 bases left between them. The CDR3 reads CASSDGADSNTGELFF. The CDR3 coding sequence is TGTGCCAGCAGTGACGGGGCAGACTCGAACACCGGGGAGCTGTTTTTT.

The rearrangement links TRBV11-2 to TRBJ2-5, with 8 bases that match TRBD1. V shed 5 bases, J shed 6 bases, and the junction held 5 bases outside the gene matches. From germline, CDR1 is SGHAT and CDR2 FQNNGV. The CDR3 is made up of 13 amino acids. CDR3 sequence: CASSGTGGQTQYF. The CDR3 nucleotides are TGTGCCAGCAGCGGGACAGGTGGTCAGACCCAGTACTTC.

The CDR3 nucleotides are TGTGCCAGTAGTATGAATCGGGGGGGAACCGGGGAGCTGTTTTTT. Its translation: CASSMNRGGTGELFF. The chain recombines TRBV19 with TRBJ2-2; 8 nucleotides line up with TRBD2. The CDR3 length is 15 residues. V was pared by 3 bases and J by 5 bases, with 5 bases of the junction left unmatched. Germline V gives CDR1 LNHDA, CDR2 SQIVND (reference sequence).

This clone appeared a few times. CDR3 protein: CAISDGTSGGTYNEQFF. The CDR3 DNA reads TGTGCCATCAGTGACGGGACTAGCGGGGGGACATACAATGAGCAGTTCTTC. The chain is built from TRBV10-3 and TRBJ2-1, with TRBD2 matching over 15 bases. The CDR3 consists of 17 residues. Germline V gene data show CDR1 as ENHRY and CDR2 as SYGVKD. J gave up 4 bases and V 3 bases, and 4 bases lay outside the gene matches.

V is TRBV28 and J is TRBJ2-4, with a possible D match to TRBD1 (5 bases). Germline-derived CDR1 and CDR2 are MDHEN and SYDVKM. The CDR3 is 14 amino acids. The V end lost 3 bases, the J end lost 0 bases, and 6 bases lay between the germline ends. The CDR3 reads CASSLGRAKNIQYF. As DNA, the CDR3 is TGTGCCAGCAGTTTGGGGCGAGCCAAAAACATTCAGTACTTC.

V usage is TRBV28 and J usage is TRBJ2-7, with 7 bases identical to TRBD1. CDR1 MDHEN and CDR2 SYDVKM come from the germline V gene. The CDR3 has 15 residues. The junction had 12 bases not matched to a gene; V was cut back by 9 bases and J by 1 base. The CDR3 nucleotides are TGTGCCAGTTCTGGAACAGGGGACGGGTCCTACGAGCAGTACTTC. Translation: CASSGTGDGSYEQYF.

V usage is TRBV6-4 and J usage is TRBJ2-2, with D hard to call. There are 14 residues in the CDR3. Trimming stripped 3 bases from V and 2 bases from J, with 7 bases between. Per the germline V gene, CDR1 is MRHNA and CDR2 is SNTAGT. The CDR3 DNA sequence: TGTGCCAGCAGTGATGCGGAAAACACCGGGGAGCTGTTTTTT. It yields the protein CASSDAENTGELFF.

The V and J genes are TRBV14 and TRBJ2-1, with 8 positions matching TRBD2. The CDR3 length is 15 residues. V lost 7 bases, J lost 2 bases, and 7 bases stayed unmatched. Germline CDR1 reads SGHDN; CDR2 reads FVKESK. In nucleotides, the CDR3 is TGTGCCAGCACCATTAGCGGGACCGCCTACAATGAGCAGTTCTTC. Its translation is CASTISGTAYNEQFF.

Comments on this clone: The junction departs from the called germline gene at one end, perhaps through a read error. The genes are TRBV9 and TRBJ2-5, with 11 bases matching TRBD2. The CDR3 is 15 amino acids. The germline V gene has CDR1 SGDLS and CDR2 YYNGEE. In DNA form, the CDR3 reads TGTGCCAGCAGTGTAGCGGGGGGGCTAAGAGAGACCCAGTACTTC. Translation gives CASSVAGGLRETQYF.

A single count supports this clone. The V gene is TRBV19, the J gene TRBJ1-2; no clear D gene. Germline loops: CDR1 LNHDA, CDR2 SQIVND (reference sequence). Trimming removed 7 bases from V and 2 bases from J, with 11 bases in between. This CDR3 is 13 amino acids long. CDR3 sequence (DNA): TGTGCCAGTACTACGGCCAGGAACTATGGCTACACCTTC. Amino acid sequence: CASTTARNYGYTF.

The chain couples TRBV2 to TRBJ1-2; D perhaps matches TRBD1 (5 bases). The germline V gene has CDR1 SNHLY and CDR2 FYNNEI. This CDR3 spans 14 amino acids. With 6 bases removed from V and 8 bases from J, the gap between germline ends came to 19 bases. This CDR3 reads CASRDDVQASGYTF. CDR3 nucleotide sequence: TGTGCCAGCAGAGACGACGTACAGGCTTCCGGCTACACCTTC. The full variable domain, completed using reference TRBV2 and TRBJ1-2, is EPEVTQTPSHQVTQMGQEVILRCVPISNHLYFYWYRQILGQKVEFLVSFYNNEISEKSEIFDDQFSVERPDGSNFTLKIRSTKLEDSAMYFCASRDDVQASGYTFGSGTRLTVV.

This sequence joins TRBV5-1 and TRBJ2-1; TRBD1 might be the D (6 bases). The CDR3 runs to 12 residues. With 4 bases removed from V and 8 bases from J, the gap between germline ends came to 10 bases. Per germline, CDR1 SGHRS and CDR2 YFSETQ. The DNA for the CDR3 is TGCGCCAGCAGCACAGGGAACCATGAGCAGTTCTTC. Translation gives CASSTGNHEQFF.

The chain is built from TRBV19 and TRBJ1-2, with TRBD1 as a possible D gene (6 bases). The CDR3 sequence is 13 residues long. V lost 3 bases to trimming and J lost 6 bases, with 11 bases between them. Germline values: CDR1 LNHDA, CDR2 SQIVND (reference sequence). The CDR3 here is CASSITGWDGYTF. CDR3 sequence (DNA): TGTGCCAGTAGTATTACAGGGTGGGATGGCTACACCTTC.

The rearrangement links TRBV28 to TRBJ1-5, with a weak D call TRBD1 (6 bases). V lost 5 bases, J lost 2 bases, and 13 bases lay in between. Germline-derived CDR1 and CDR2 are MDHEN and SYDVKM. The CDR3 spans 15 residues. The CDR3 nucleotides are TGTGCCAGCAGTCCCCTACAGGGTGGCAATCAGCCCCAGCATTTT. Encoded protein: CASSPLQGGNQPQHF.

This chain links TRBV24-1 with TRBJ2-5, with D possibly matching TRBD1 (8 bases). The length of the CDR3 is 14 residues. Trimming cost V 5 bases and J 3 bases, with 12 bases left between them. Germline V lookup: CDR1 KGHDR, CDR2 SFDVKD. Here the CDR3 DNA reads TGTGCCACCAGTGGGGGGGGACAGGAAGAGACCCAGTACTTC. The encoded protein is CATSGGGQEETQYF.

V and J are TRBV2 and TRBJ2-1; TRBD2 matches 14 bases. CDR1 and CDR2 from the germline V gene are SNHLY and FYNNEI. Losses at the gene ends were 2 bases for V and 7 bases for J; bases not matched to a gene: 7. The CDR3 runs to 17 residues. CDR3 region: CASSERRLAGGQNEQFF. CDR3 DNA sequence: TGTGCCAGCAGTGAACGACGACTAGCGGGGGGGCAGAATGAGCAGTTCTTC. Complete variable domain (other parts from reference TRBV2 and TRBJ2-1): EPEVTQTPSHQVTQMGQEVILRCVPISNHLYFYWYRQILGQKVEFLVSFYNNEISEKSEIFDDQFSVERPDGSNFTLKIRSTKLEDSAMYFCASSERRLAGGQNEQFFGPGTRLTVL.

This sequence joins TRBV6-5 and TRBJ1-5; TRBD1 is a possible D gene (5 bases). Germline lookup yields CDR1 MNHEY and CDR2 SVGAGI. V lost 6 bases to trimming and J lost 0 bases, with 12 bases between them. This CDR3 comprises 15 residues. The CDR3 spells CASSLTAFSNQPQHF. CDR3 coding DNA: TGTGCCAGCAGCTTGACAGCGTTTAGCAATCAGCCCCAGCATTTT.

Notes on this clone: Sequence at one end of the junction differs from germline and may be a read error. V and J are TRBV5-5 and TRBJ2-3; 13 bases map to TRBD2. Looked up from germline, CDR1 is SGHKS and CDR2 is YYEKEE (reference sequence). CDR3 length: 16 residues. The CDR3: CARRVGTSGGTDTQYF. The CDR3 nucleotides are TGTGCCCGCAGGGTTGGGACTAGCGGGGGCACAGATACGCAGTATTTT.

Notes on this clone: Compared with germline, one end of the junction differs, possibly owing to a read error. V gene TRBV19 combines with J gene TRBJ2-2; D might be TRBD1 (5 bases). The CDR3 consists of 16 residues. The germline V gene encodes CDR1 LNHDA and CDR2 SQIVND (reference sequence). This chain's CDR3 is CASSLDIAGIAGELFF. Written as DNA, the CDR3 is TGTGCCAGTAGTTTAGATATCGCAGGGATTGCCGGGGAGCTGTTTTTT.

The CDR3 DNA sequence: TGCGCCAGCAGCTTGCAGGGGATGAACACTGAAGCTTTCTTT. Its protein is CASSLQGMNTEAFF. The gene calls are TRBV5-1 and TRBJ1-1, with a weak D call TRBD1 (6 bases). Trimming shortened V by 1 base and J by 0 bases, and 7 bases separated the two germline ends. Germline V gene data show CDR1 as SGHRS and CDR2 as YFSETQ. This CDR3 comprises 14 residues.

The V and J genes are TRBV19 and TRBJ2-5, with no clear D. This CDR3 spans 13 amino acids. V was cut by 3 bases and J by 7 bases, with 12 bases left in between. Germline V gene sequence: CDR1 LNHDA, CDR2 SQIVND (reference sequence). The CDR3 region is CASSIVISGTQYF. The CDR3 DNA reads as TGTGCCAGTAGTATTGTCATTTCGGGGACCCAGTACTTC.

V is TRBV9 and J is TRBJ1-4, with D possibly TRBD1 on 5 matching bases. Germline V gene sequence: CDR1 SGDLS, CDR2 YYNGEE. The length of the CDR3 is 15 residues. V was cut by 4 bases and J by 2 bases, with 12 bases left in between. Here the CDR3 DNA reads TGTGCCAGCAGCAGAGGGACTTCGACTAATGAAAAACTGTTTTTT. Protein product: CASSRGTSTNEKLFF.

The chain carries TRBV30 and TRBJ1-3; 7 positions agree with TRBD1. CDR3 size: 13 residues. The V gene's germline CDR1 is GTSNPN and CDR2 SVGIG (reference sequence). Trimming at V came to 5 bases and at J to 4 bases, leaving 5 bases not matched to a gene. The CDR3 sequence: CAWQGVKGNTIYF. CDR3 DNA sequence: TGTGCCTGGCAGGGGGTGAAAGGAAACACCATATATTTT.

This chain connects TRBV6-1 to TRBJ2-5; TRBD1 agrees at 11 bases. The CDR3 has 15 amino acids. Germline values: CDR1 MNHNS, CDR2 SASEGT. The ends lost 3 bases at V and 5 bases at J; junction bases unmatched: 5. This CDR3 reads CASSDGQGAFETQYF. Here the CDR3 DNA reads TGTGCCAGCAGTGACGGACAGGGGGCGTTTGAGACCCAGTACTTC.

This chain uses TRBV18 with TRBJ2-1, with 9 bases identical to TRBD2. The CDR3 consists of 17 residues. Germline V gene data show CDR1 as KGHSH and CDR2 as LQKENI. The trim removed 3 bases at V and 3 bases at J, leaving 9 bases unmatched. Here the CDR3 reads CASSPSLAGVNYNEQFF. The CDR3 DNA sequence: TGTGCCAGCTCACCTAGCTTAGCGGGGGTTAACTACAATGAGCAGTTCTTC.

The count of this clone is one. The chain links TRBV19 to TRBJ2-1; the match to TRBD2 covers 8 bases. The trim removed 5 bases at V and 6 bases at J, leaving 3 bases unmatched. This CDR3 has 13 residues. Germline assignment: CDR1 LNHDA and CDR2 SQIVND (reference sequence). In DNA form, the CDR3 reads TGTGCCAGTAGTCGGCTAGCGGGCAATGAGCAGTTCTTC. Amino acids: CASSRLAGNEQFF.

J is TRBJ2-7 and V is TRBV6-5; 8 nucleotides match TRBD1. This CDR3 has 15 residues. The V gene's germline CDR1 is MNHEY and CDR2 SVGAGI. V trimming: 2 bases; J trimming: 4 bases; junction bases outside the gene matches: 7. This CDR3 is CASSYPRGRFYEQYF. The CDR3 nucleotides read TGTGCCAGCAGTTACCCCAGGGGGCGATTTTACGAGCAGTACTTC.

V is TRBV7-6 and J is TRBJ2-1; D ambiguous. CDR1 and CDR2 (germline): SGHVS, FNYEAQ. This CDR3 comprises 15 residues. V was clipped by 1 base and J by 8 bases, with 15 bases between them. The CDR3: CASSLGLVLMDEQFF. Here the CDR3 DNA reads TGTGCCAGCAGCTTAGGCCTCGTACTCATGGATGAGCAGTTCTTC.

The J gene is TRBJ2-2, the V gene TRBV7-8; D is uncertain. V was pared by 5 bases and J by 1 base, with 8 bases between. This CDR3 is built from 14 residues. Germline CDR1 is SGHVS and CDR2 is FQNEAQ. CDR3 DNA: TGTGCCAGCAGCCGTAGACAGAACACCGGGGAGCTGTTTTTT. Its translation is CASSRRQNTGELFF.